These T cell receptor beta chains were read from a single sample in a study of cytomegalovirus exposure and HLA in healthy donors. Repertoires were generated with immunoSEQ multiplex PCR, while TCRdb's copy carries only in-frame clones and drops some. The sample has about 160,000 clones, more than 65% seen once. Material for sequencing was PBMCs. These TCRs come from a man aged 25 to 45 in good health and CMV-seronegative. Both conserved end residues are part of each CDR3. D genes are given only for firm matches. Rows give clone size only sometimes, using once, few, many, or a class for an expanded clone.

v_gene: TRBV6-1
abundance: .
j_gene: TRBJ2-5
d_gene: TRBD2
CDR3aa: CASSGLAGDETQYF
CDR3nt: TGTGCCAGCAGCGGACTAGCGGGAGACGAGACCCAGTACTTC

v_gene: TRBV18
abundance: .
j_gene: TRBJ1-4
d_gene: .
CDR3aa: CASSPMSGEYEKLFF
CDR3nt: TGTGCCAGCTCACCAATGTCAGGGGAGTATGAAAAACTGTTTTTT

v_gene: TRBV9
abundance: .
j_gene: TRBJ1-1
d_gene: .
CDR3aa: CASSVDSQGNTEAFF
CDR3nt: TGTGCCAGCAGCGTAGATTCACAGGGGAACACTGAAGCTTTCTTT

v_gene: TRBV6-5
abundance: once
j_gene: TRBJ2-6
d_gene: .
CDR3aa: CASSSHSSGANVLTF
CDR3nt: TGTGCCAGCAGTTCGCACAGCTCTGGGGCCAACGTCCTGACTTTC

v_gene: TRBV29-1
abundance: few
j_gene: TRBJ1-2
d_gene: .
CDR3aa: CSVDLGGSNYGYTF
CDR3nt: TGCAGCGTTGATTTGGGGGGGAGTAACTATGGCTACACCTTC

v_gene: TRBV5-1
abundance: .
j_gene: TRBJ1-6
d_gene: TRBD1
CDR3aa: CASSLAGQGNSPLHF
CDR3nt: TGCGCCAGCAGCTTGGCGGGACAGGGAAATTCACCCCTCCACTTT

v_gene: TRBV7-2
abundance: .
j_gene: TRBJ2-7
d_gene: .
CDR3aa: CASSLVPGSSYEQYF
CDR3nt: TGTGCCAGCAGCTTAGTTCCTGGGAGCTCCTACGAGCAGTACTTC

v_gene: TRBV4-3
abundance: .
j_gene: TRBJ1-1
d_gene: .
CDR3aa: CASSQGFNRENTEAFF
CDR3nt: TGCGCCAGCAGCCAAGGGTTCAACAGGGAGAACACTGAAGCTTTCTTT

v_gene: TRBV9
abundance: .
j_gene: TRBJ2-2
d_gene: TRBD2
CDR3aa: CASSVGTIAGELFF
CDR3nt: TGTGCCAGCAGCGTCGGGACTATTGCCGGGGAGCTGTTTTTT

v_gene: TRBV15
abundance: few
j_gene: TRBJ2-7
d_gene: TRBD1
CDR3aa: CATSGGSRGRGYEQYF
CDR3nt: TGTGCCACCAGCGGAGGTAGCAGGGGGCGCGGGTACGAGCAGTACTTC

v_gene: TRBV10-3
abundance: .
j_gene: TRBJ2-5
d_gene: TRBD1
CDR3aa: CAISEVTGGEGKTQYF
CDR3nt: TGTGCCATCAGTGAGGTGACAGGGGGTGAAGGGAAGACCCAGTACTTC

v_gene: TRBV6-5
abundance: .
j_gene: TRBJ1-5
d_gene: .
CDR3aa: CASSYSSGNQPQHF
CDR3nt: TGTGCCAGCAGTTACTCGAGCGGCAATCAGCCCCAGCATTTT

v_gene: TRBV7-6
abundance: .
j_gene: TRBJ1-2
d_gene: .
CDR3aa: CASSLKGDYGYTF
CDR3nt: TGTGCCAGCAGCTTAAAGGGAGACTATGGCTACACCTTC

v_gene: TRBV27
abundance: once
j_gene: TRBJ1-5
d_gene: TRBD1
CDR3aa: CASGRQGPDYQPQHF
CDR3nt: TGTGCCAGCGGTAGACAGGGGCCGGATTATCAGCCCCAGCATTTT

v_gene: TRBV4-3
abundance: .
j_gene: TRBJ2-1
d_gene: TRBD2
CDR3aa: CASSRTSGGANEQFF
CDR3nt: TGCGCCAGCAGCCGGACTAGCGGGGGGGCAAATGAGCAGTTCTTC

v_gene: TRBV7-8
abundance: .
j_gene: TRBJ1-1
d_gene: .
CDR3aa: CASGPRDTSNTEAFF
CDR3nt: TGTGCCAGCGGGCCCAGGGACACATCCAACACTGAAGCTTTCTTT

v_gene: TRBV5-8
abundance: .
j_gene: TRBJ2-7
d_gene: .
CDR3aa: CASSLGQGFDEQYF
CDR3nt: TGTGCCAGCAGCTTGGGGCAGGGGTTCGACGAGCAGTACTTC

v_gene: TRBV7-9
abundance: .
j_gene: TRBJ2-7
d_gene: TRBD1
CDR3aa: CSSNQDRERDEQYF
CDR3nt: TGTTCCAGCAACCAAGACAGGGAGCGTGACGAGCAGTACTTC

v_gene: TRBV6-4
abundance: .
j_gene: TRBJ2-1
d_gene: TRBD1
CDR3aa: CASSPMPGQGNEQFF
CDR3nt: TGTGCCAGCAGTCCAATGCCGGGACAGGGCAATGAGCAGTTCTTC

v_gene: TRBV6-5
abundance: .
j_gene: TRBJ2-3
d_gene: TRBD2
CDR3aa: CASSPQSSGADTQYF
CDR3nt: TGTGCCAGCAGTCCACAGTCTAGCGGCGCCGATACGCAGTATTTT

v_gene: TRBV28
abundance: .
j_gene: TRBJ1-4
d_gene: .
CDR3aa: CASSLSGRTVNEKLFF
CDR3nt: TGTGCCAGCAGTTTATCCGGTAGGACAGTTAATGAAAAACTGTTTTTT

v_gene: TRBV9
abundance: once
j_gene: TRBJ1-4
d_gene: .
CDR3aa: CASSPRHATNEKLFF
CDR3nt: TGTGCCAGCAGTCCGAGACATGCAACTAATGAAAAACTGTTTTTT

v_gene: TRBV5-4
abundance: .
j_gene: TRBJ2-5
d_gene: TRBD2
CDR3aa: CASSSAGGWETQYF
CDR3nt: TGTGCCAGCAGCTCTGCGGGGGGTTGGGAGACCCAGTACTTC

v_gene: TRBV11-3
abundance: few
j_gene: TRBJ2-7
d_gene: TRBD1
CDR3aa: CASSLAGQGAKQYF
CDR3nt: TGTGCCAGCAGCTTAGCGGGACAGGGGGCGAAGCAGTACTTC

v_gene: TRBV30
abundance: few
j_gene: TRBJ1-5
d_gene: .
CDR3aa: CAWSTGSQQPQHF
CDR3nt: TGTGCCTGGAGTACAGGGTCTCAACAGCCCCAGCATTTT

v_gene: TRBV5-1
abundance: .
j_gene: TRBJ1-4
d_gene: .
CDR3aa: CASSYDISEKLFF
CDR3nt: TGCGCCAGCAGCTACGACATTAGTGAAAAACTGTTTTTT

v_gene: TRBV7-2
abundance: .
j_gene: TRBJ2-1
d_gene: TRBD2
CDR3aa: CASSSSGGSYNEQFF
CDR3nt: TGTGCCAGCAGCAGTAGCGGGGGGAGCTACAATGAGCAGTTCTTC

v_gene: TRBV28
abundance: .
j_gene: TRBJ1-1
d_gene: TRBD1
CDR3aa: CASSSRQGTAEAFF
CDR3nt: TGTGCCAGCAGTTCCAGACAGGGTACGGCGGAAGCTTTCTTT

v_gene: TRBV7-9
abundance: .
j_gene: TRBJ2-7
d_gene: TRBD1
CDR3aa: CASSSTGGYEQYF
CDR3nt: TGTGCCAGCAGCTCAACAGGGGGCTACGAGCAGTACTTC

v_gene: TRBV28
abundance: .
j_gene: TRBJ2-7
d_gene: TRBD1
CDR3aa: CASSLYPGQDEQYF
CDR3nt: TGTGCCAGCAGTTTATACCCCGGACAGGACGAGCAGTACTTC

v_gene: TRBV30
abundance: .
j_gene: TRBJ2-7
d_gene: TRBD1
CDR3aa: CAWTGQGYVWEQYF
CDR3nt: TGTGCCTGGACCGGACAGGGTTACGTATGGGAGCAGTACTTC

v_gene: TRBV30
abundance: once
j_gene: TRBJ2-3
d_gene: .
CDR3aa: CAWTSLALYTDTQYF
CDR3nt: TGTGCCTGGACCAGTCTAGCACTTTACACAGATACGCAGTATTTT

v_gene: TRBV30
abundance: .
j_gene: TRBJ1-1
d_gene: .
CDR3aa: CAWSVLSEAFF
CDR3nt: TGTGCCTGGAGTGTACTAAGTGAAGCTTTCTTT

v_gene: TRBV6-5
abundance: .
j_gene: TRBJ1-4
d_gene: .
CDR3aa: CASQNQGYNEKLFF
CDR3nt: TGTGCCAGTCAGAATCAGGGGTATAATGAAAAACTGTTTTTT

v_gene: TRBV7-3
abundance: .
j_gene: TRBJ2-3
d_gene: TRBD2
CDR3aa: CASSLELAGGATDTQYF
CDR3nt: TGTGCCAGCAGCTTAGAACTAGCGGGGGGGGCCACAGATACGCAGTATTTT

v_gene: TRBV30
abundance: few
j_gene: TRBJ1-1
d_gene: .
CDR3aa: CAWSVGSLNTEAFF
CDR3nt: TGTGCCTGGAGTGTGGGCAGCTTGAACACTGAAGCTTTCTTT

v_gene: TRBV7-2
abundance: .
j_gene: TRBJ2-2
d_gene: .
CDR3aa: CASSLVRNTGELFF
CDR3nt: TGTGCCAGCAGCTTAGTTCGGAACACCGGGGAGCTGTTTTTT

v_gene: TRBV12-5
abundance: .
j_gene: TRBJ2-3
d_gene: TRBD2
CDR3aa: CASASRGGGGTDTQYF
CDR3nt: TGTGCTAGTGCCTCACGGGGGGGAGGGGGCACAGATACGCAGTATTTT

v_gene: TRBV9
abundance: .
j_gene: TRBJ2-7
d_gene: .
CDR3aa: CASSVGGSSYEQYF
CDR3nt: TGTGCCAGCAGCGTTGGAGGGAGCTCCTACGAGCAGTACTTC

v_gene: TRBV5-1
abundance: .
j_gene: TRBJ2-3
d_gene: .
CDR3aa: CASSLERGSDTQYF
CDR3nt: TGCGCCAGCAGCTTGGAACGCGGGTCAGATACGCAGTATTTT

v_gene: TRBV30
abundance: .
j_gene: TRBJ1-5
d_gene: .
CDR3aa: CAWSGRGANSNQPQHF
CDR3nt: TGTGCCTGGAGTGGCAGGGGTGCTAATAGCAATCAGCCCCAGCATTTT

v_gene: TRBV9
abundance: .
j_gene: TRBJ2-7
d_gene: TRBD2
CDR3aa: CASSVGLADYEQYF
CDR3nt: TGTGCCAGCAGCGTAGGGCTAGCGGACTACGAGCAGTACTTC

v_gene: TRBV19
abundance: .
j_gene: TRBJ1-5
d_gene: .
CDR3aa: CASSIDSQARQPQHF
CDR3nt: TGTGCCAGTAGTATAGATTCCCAGGCTCGGCAGCCCCAGCATTTT

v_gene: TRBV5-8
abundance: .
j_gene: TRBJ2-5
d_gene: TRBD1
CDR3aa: CASSPGLGQGQETQYF
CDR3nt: TGTGCCAGCAGCCCCGGCCTTGGACAGGGCCAAGAGACCCAGTACTTC

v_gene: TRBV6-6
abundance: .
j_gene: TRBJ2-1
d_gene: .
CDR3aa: CASSYRDSYNEQFF
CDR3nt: TGTGCCAGCAGTTACCGAGACAGCTACAATGAGCAGTTCTTC

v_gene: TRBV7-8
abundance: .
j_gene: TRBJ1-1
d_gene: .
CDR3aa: CASSSGGGTEAFF
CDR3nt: TGTGCCAGCAGCTCTGGGGGGGGCACTGAAGCTTTCTTT

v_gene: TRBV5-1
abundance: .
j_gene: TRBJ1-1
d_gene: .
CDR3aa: CASSGASLNTEAFF
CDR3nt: TGCGCCAGCAGCGGGGCCTCACTGAACACTGAAGCTTTCTTT

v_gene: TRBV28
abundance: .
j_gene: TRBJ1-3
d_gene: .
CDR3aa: CASSLPNMMDTIYF
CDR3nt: TGTGCCAGCAGTTTACCGAACATGATGGACACCATATATTTT

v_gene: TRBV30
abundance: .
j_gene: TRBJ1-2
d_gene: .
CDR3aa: CAWSVGAGYTF
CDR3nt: TGTGCCTGGAGTGTGGGGGCTGGCTACACCTTC

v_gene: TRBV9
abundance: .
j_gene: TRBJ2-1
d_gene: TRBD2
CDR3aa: CASSSRGGTYNEQFF
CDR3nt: TGTGCCAGCAGCTCCCGGGGAGGGACTTACAATGAGCAGTTCTTC

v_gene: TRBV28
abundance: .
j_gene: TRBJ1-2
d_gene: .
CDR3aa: CASHAGGGYTF
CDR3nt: TGTGCCAGCCATGCGGGCGGTGGCTACACCTTC

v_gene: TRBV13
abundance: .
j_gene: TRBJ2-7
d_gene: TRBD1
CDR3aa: CASSLGQGVAYEQYF
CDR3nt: TGTGCCAGCAGCTTAGGGCAGGGGGTCGCCTACGAGCAGTACTTC

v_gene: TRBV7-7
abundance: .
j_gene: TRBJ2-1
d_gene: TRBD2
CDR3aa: CASSSRLAEYNEQFF
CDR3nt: TGTGCTAGCAGCTCTCGACTAGCGGAATACAATGAGCAGTTCTTC

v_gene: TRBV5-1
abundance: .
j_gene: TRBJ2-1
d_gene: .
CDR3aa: CASSRAATSSYNEQFF
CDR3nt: TGCGCCAGCAGCCGGGCAGCTACTAGCTCCTACAATGAGCAGTTCTTC